A single sample is the source of the 16 T cell receptor beta chains below, sequenced in a study of cytomegalovirus exposure and HLA in healthy donors. Profiling relied on immunoSEQ multiplex PCR, and the TCRdb table lists in-frame clones only, not all of them. The table has over 120,000 clones, roughly nine tenths seen once. Sample: PBMCs. The receptor source for this set is a woman under 30 in good health and CMV-seropositive.

Points on this clone: One end of the junction fails to match germline, which may point to a read error. The chain recombines TRBV7-8 with TRBJ1-5; D is uncertain. Germline V gives CDR1 SGHVS, CDR2 FQNEAQ. The CDR3 loop spans 17 amino acids. This CDR3 reads CASTLGRVRHSNQPQHF. CDR3 DNA: TGTGCCAGCACCTTAGGCCGGGTGCGCCATAGCAATCAGCCCCAGCATTTT. The full variable domain, in which reference TRBV7-8 and TRBJ1-5 provide the parts outside the CDR3, is GAGVSQSPRYKVAKRGQDVALRCDPISGHVSLFWYQQALGQGPEFLTYFQNEAQLDKSGLPSDRFFAERPEGSVSTLKIQRTQQEDSAVYLCASTLGRVRHSNQPQHFGDGTRLSIL.

The chain has TRBV9 and TRBJ1-3; D remains unclear. The V gene's germline CDR1 is SGDLS and CDR2 YYNGEE. V was trimmed by 5 bases and J by 2 bases, leaving 17 bases between them. CDR3 length equals 16 residues. The CDR3 bases are TGTGCCAGCAGTCGGCCCTCAGGTCTTACTGGAAACACCATATATTTT. The encoded protein is CASSRPSGLTGNTIYF.

In the case of this clone: One junction end disagrees with the germline gene, perhaps due to a read error. The gene calls are TRBV18 and TRBJ1-5; 12 bases fit TRBD1. The germline V gene has CDR1 KGHSH and CDR2 LQKENI. The CDR3 covers 15 residues. The CDR3 region has the DNA TGTGCCAGCTGCGCCGGGACAGGGGGCAAACAGCCCCAGCATTTT. Translated, it gives CASCAGTGGKQPQHF.

The V call is TRBV19, the J call TRBJ1-4; D uncertain. The germline gives CDR1 LNHDA, CDR2 SQIVND (reference sequence). The V end lost 3 bases, the J end lost 4 bases, and 9 bases lay between the germline ends. The CDR3 sequence is 14 residues long. In DNA, the CDR3 is TGTGCCAGTAGTATCAACAGCCTTAATGAAAAACTGTTTTTT. This gives the protein CASSINSLNEKLFF.

This clone has only one observation. CDR3 in amino acids: CASNRGLAISTDTQYF. In DNA, the CDR3 is TGTGCCAGCAACCGAGGACTAGCGATCAGCACAGATACGCAGTATTTT. The chain employs TRBV7-2 and TRBJ2-3; 9 bases are a match to TRBD2. The V segment lost 7 bases and the J segment 0 bases; nucleotides outside the gene matches: 8. The CDR3 runs 16 residues. Germline CDR1 and CDR2: SGHTA and FQGNSA. The entire variable domain, with the rest obtained from reference TRBV7-2 and TRBJ2-3, is as follows: GAGVSQSPSNKVTEKGKDVELRCDPISGHTALYWYRQSLGQGLEFLIYFQGNSAPDKSGLPSDRFSAERTGGSVSTLTIQRTQQEDSAVYLCASNRGLAISTDTQYFGPGTRLTVL.

V gene TRBV5-1 combines with J gene TRBJ1-1; D possibly corresponds to TRBD1 (5 bases). Germline CDR1 reads SGHRS; CDR2 reads YFSETQ. This CDR3 has 13 residues. The V end was cut by 2 bases, the J end by 4 bases, with 9 bases between. Here the CDR3 DNA reads TGCGCCAGCAGCTTCGACAGATCCACTGAAGCTTTCTTT. Amino acids: CASSFDRSTEAFF. The complete variable domain, with remaining parts taken from reference TRBV5-1 and TRBJ1-1, reads KAGVTQTPRYLIKTRGQQVTLSCSPISGHRSVSWYQQTPGQGLQFLFEYFSETQRNKGNFPGRFSGRQFSNSRSEMNVSTLELGDSALYLCASSFDRSTEAFFGQGTRLTVV.

CDR3 DNA: TGTGCCAGCAGTCCGAATGGACAGGTCTATGGCTACACCTTC. Amino acid sequence: CASSPNGQVYGYTF. The rearrangement uses TRBV28 and TRBJ1-2; 7 bases line up with TRBD1. The CDR3 contains 14 residues. Per the germline V gene, CDR1 is MDHEN and CDR2 is SYDVKM. V shed 5 bases, J shed 4 bases, and the junction held 7 bases outside the gene matches.

The J gene is TRBJ1-2, the V gene TRBV4-1; D gene ambiguous. The length of the CDR3 is 13 residues. V lost 0 bases to trimming and J lost 7 bases, with 9 bases between them. From germline, CDR1 is MGHRA and CDR2 YSYEKL. CDR3 sequence: CASSQESGFGYTF. CDR3 DNA: TGCGCCAGCAGCCAAGAATCGGGGTTTGGCTACACCTTC.

The chain carries TRBV14 and TRBJ2-7; D is perhaps TRBD1 (5 bases). Germline CDR1 and CDR2: SGHDN and FVKESK. The V and J ends lost 1 base and 2 bases respectively, with 12 bases between them. This CDR3 is built from 15 residues. The CDR3 spells CASSQGGSGTYEQYF. Written as DNA, the CDR3 is TGTGCCAGCAGCCAAGGGGGCAGTGGGACCTACGAGCAGTACTTC.

This clone was found once. As DNA, the CDR3 is TGTGCCAGCAGCCCCATCCCCTGGGGGGTAGCGGGGGGGCTAGGCACCGGGGAGCTGTTTTTT. This translates into CASSPIPWGVAGGLGTGELFF. This chain links TRBV7-8 with TRBJ2-2; 11 bases line up with TRBD2. Germline lookup yields CDR1 SGHVS and CDR2 FQNEAQ. CDR3 length equals 21 residues. The trim removed 5 bases at V and 4 bases at J, leaving 21 bases unmatched.

V gene TRBV7-2 combines with J gene TRBJ2-7; 12 bases are shared with TRBD1. Germline lookup yields CDR1 SGHTA and CDR2 FQGNSA. CDR3 length: 17 amino acids. V was pared by 1 base and J by 3 bases, with 7 bases of the junction left unmatched. CDR3 DNA: TGTGCCAGCAGCTTAGGCGGGACAGGGGGCAATCACTACGAGCAGTACTTC. Protein: CASSLGGTGGNHYEQYF.

A word on this clone: The junction and the germline gene differ at one end; a read error may be behind it. This chain uses TRBV7-2 with TRBJ2-3; 9 bases line up with TRBD1. The germline gives CDR1 SGHTA, CDR2 FQGNSA. The CDR3 contains 14 residues. The chain's CDR3 is CASSYTSRDREKNF. In nucleotides, the CDR3 is TGTGCCAGCAGTTACACCTCCCGGGACAGGGAAAAAAATTTT. Using reference TRBV7-2 and TRBJ2-3 for the parts outside the CDR3, the full variable domain is GAGVSQSPSNKVTEKGKDVELRCDPISGHTALYWYRQSLGQGLEFLIYFQGNSAPDKSGLPSDRFSAERTGGSVSTLTIQRTQQEDSAVYLCASSYTSRDREKNFGPGTRLTVL.

The rearrangement joins TRBV5-1 to TRBJ2-5; 8 positions match TRBD2. The V gene end was trimmed by 0 bases and the J gene end by 3 bases; junction bases not matched to a gene: 7. This CDR3 region has 16 residues. Germline CDR1 is SGHRS and CDR2 is YFSETQ. The CDR3 region has the DNA TGCGCCAGCAGCTTGGGTGGTAGCGGGACTAAAGAGACCCAGTACTTC. This translates into CASSLGGSGTKETQYF.

The V call is TRBV7-3, the J call TRBJ2-5, with a possible D match to TRBD2 (5 bases). The CDR3 sequence is 14 residues long. In germline, CDR1 is SGHTA, CDR2 FQGTGA. Trimming cost V 4 bases and J 1 base, with 10 bases left between them. The CDR3 protein is CASSSRTGQETQYF. The CDR3 DNA follows: TGTGCCAGCAGCTCCCGGACTGGCCAAGAGACCCAGTACTTC.

The chain joins TRBV28 to TRBJ2-1; the match to TRBD2 covers 10 bases. CDR3 length equals 15 residues. Per the germline V gene, CDR1 is MDHEN and CDR2 is SYDVKM. V lost 5 bases and J lost 3; bases outside the gene matches: 4. CDR3 residues: CASSKAGGVYNEQFF. The DNA of the CDR3 is TGTGCCAGCAGTAAAGCGGGGGGGGTCTACAATGAGCAGTTCTTC.

This chain uses TRBV7-6 with TRBJ2-5, with 7 bases aligning to TRBD1. V dropped 4 bases and J dropped 2; count of bases not matched to a gene: 4. This CDR3 is 14 amino acids long. Germline CDR1 and CDR2: SGHVS and FNYEAQ. CDR3 coding DNA: TGTGCCAGCAGCTCCGCGGACAGGCAAGAGACCCAGTACTTC. This codes for CASSSADRQETQYF.